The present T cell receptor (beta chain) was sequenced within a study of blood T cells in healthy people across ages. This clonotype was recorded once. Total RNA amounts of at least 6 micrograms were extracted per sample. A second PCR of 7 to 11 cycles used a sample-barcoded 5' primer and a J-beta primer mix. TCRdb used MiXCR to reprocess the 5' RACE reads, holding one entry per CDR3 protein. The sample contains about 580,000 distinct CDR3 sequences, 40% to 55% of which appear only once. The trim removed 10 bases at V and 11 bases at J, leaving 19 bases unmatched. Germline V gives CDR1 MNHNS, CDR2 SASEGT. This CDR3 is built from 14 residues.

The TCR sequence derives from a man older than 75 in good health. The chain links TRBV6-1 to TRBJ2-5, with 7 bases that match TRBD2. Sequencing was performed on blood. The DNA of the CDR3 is TGTGCCACCCCTAAAGTTAGCGGGCTAAATGAGCAGTACTTC. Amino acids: CATPKVSGLNEQYF.